A selection of T cell receptor beta chains follows, all from one sample in a study of T cells in severe cutaneous drug reactions. After re-calling the multiplex PCR reads, TCRdb lists one entry per CDR3 protein, DNA absent. The sample totals 960 or so distinct CDR3 sequences. Source material: PBMCs. The receptors derive from a human donor with Stevens-Johnson syndrome, a severe cutaneous drug reaction. Both conserved end residues are part of each CDR3. Each record gives: J gene, CDR3 length, V gene, clone size, CDR3 protein. The size entry is marked missing in some rows and otherwise reads once, few, many or a size class.

TRBJ1-1,14,TRBV12-3/TRBV12-4,medium-sized,CASRSIRGVTEAFF
TRBJ2-3,13,TRBV5-4,medium-sized,CASSFESTDTQYF
TRBJ2-7,14,TRBV20-1,medium-sized,CSARGAGVGYEQYF
TRBJ1-2,11,TRBV20-1,.,CSAVHSAGYTF
TRBJ1-5,13,TRBV30,medium-sized,CAWGQFGNQPQHF
TRBJ1-1,16,TRBV20-1,.,CSALGWTGGMNTEAFF
TRBJ2-5,14,TRBV7-8,medium-sized,CASSLGTTQETQYF
TRBJ2-7,13,TRBV10-2,medium-sized,CASSETGPYEQYF
TRBJ1-2,15,TRBV4-2,medium-sized,CASSQDWLTGRGYTF
TRBJ2-2,14,TRBV30,medium-sized,CAWGGQAYTGELFF
TRBJ2-7,14,TRBV5-1,.,CASSGRTNSYEQYF
TRBJ1-5,16,TRBV6-1,large,CASRKTGGRSNQPQHF
TRBJ2-5,14,TRBV5-1,medium-sized,CASSLAVQQETQYF
TRBJ2-1,15,TRBV6-5,large,CASSYLYGGDNEQFF
TRBJ2-1,14,TRBV10-3,medium-sized,CAISESSGGNEQFF
TRBJ2-1,15,TRBV6-4,medium-sized,CASSEWVAESNEQFF
TRBJ1-1,13,TRBV11-2,large,CASSPTGVTEAFF
TRBJ1-5,13,TRBV29-1,.,CSALTGGGQPQHF
TRBJ1-5,14,TRBV5-1,medium-sized,CASSRGESNQPQHF
TRBJ2-7,14,TRBV12-3/TRBV12-4,medium-sized,CASSPRQGTYEQYF
TRBJ2-5,14,TRBV20-1,.,CSASGTMISETQYF
TRBJ2-1,14,TRBV2,medium-sized,CASIGTFSYNEQFF
TRBJ2-7,16,TRBV4-1,medium-sized,CASSHIDMGGTYEQYF
TRBJ1-1,14,TRBV29-1,.,CSAAGGRGNTEAFF
TRBJ2-3,14,TRBV4-2,medium-sized,CASSQERYPDTQYF
TRBJ2-7,12,TRBV27,medium-sized,CASRDRVGEQYF
TRBJ2-5,16,TRBV5-4,medium-sized,CASSLAPGQVQETQYF
TRBJ2-3,16,TRBV5-6,.,CASSLAGRHSTDTQYF
TRBJ1-3,13,TRBV9,medium-sized,CASSSPPGNTIYF
TRBJ2-1,15,TRBV20-1,.,CSARGEREGNNEQFF
TRBJ2-7,13,TRBV19,large,CASSPEGDYEQYF
TRBJ1-6,13,TRBV29-1,.,CSVEVTVGSPLHF
TRBJ1-1,15,TRBV6-1,.,CATSKDGLYNTEAFF
TRBJ2-1,13,TRBV28,medium-sized,CASSRQGYNEQFF
TRBJ2-7,13,TRBV24-1,medium-sized,CATSDRQTYEQYF
TRBJ1-2,15,TRBV20-1,.,CSAKLGQGEAYGYTF
TRBJ1-2,14,TRBV18,medium-sized,CASSPPSRGGGYTF
TRBJ1-3,12,TRBV28,medium-sized,CASSLFGNTIYF
TRBJ2-7,16,TRBV4-1,medium-sized,CASSQIVQGSSYEQYF
TRBJ2-3,13,TRBV12-3/TRBV12-4,medium-sized,CASSPTSTDTQYF
TRBJ2-1,18,TRBV27,large,CASSLAIEGPKLHYEQFF
TRBJ1-4,16,TRBV20-1,.,CSARGLGSSGNEKLFF
TRBJ2-7,14,TRBV10-3,medium-sized,CAIRGDRAPYEQYF
TRBJ1-1,14,TRBV7-2,large,CASSFQGAWTEAFF
TRBJ2-3,15,TRBV27,large,CASSFLTGSTDTQYF
TRBJ1-1,13,TRBV10-1,medium-sized,CASSRQLNTEAFF
TRBJ2-1,11,TRBV6-1,large,CASPTGSEQFF
TRBJ2-5,13,TRBV10-1,medium-sized,CASSGARAETQYF
TRBJ2-5,12,TRBV5-4,medium-sized,CASSSPKETQYF
TRBJ1-4,15,TRBV12-3/TRBV12-4,medium-sized,CASSLTRVRSEKLFF
TRBJ2-7,11,TRBV7-9,large,CASSDSYEQYF